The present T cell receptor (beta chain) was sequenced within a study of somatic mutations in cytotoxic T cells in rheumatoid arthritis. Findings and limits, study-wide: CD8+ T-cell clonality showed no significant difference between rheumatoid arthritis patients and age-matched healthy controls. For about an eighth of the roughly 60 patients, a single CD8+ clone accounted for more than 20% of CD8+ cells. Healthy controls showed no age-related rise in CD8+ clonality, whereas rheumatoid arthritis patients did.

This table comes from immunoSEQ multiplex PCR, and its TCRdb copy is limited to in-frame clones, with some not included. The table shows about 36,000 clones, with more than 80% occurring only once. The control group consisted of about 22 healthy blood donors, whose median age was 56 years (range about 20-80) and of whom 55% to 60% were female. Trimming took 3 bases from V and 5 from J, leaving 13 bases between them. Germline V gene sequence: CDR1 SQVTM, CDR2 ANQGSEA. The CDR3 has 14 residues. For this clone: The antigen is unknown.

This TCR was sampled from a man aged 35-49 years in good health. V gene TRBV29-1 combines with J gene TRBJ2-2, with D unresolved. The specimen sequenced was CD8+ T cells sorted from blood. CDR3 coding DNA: TGCAGCGTTGAGCCGCGTACGATTACCGGGGAGCTGTTTTTT. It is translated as CSVEPRTITGELFF.